The 3 T cell receptor beta chains given below trace back to one sample, sequenced in a study of cytomegalovirus exposure and HLA in healthy donors. The PCR used 60 Vbeta and 13 Jbeta primers. Clones were sequenced by immunoSEQ multiplex PCR, and TCRdb holds only the in-frame ones, with some missing. The table gives approximately 100,000 clones; the top ten clones make up 0.55% to 0.6% of it. The material sequenced was PBMCs. The receptors stem from a man in his forties or fifties in good health and CMV-seronegative.

The chain carries TRBV2 and TRBJ2-2, with D possibly being TRBD1 (5 bases). V gave up 4 bases and J gave up 1 base, with 10 bases separating them. This CDR3 is 15 amino acids long. Germline CDR1 SNHLY, CDR2 FYNNEI. The CDR3 is CASSVRGKNTGELFF. The CDR3 bases are TGTGCCAGCAGTGTAAGGGGCAAGAACACCGGGGAGCTGTTTTTT. The whole variable domain, filled in from reference TRBV2 and TRBJ2-2, reads EPEVTQTPSHQVTQMGQEVILRCVPISNHLYFYWYRQILGQKVEFLVSFYNNEISEKSEIFDDQFSVERPDGSNFTLKIRSTKLEDSAMYFCASSVRGKNTGELFFGEGSRLTVL.

This chain connects TRBV18 to TRBJ2-3; D gene uncertain. Germline V gene sequence: CDR1 KGHSH, CDR2 LQKENI. CDR3 length: 15 amino acids. The ends were cut back, 1 base at V and 1 base at J, with 9 bases in the middle. The CDR3 nucleotides are TGTGCCAGCTCACCACGGCCCGAGGGCACAGATACGCAGTATTTT. Protein product: CASSPRPEGTDTQYF.

The rearrangement uses TRBV11-2 and TRBJ2-3; 8 bases are shared with TRBD2. CDR3 length equals 16 residues. Trimming removed 2 bases from V and 0 bases from J; junction bases left unmatched: 4. CDR1 is SGHAT and CDR2 is FQNNGV in the germline V gene. CDR3 in amino acids: CASSLNGGGSTDTQYF. DNA of the CDR3: TGTGCCAGCAGCTTAAACGGGGGGGGTAGCACAGATACGCAGTATTTT.